The clone carrying this T cell receptor (beta chain) has only a few counts. For TCR, cDNA came from 5'RACE template switching, which added a universal primer site and UMIs. TCRdb reprocessed the 5' RACE reads via MiXCR and lists one record per CDR3 protein. The data contain 350,000 to 450,000 distinct CDR3 sequences, roughly 6.1% of them seen just once; the ten biggest clones take up approximately 16%. V lost 1 base, J lost 4 bases, and 7 bases lay in between. Per germline, CDR1 SGHTA and CDR2 FQGTGA. CDR3 length: 13 amino acids. This entry belongs to a study of T cells after yellow fever vaccination.

The source of this sequence is a man between 25 and 39 years old who received the YFV17D yellow fever vaccine. This specimen consisted of PBMCs, obtained 5 days after the yellow fever booster vaccination. V is TRBV7-3 and J is TRBJ2-5, with D unresolved. The CDR3 is CASSLIHPETQYF. The CDR3 DNA follows: TGTGCCAGCAGCTTAATTCACCCAGAGACCCAGTACTTC.